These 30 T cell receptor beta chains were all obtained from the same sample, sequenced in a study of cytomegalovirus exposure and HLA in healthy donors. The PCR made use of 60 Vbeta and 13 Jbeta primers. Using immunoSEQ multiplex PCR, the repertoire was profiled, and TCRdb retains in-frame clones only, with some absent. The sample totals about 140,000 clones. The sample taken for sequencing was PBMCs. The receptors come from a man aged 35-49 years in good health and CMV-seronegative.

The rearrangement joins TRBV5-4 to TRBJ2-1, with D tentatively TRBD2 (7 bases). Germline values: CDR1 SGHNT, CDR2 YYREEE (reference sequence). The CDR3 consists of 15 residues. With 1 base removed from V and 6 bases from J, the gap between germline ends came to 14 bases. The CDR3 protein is CASSLRGGVRNEQFF. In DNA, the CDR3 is TGTGCCAGCAGCTTGAGGGGGGGAGTACGCAATGAGCAGTTCTTC.

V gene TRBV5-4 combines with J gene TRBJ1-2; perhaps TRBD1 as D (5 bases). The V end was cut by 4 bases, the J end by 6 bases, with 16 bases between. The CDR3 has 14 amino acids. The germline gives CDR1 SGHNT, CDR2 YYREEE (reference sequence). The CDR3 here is CASSREAGTNGYTF. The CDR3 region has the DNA TGTGCCAGCAGCCGGGAGGCAGGGACGAATGGCTACACCTTC.

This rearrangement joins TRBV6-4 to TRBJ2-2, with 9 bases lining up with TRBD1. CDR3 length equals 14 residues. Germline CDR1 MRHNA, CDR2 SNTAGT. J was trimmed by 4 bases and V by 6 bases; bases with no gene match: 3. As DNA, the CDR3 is TGTGCCAGCAGACGACAGGGGGGCACCGGGGAGCTGTTTTTT. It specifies CASRRQGGTGELFF.

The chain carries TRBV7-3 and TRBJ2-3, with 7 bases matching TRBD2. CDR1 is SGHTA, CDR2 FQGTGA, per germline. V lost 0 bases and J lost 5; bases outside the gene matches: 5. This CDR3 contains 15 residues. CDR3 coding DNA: TGTGCCAGCAGCTTAACGGGAGGGCGAGGAGATACGCAGTATTTT. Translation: CASSLTGGRGDTQYF.

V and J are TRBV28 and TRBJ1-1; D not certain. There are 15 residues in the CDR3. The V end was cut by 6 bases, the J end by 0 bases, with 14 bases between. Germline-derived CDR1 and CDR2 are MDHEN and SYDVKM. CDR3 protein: CASSRRRVMNTEAFF. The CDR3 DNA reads TGTGCCAGCAGCCGTCGACGGGTCATGAACACTGAAGCTTTCTTT.

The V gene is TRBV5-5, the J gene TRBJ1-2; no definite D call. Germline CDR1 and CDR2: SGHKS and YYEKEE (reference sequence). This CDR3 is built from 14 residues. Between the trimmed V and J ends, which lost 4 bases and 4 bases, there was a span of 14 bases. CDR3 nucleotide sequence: TGTGCCAGCAGCGCAGAGAGGAGCCCCTATGGCTACACCTTC. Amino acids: CASSAERSPYGYTF.

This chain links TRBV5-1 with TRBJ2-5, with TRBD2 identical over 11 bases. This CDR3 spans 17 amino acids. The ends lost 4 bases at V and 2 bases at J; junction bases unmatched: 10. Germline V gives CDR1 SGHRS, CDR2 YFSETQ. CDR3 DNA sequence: TGCGCCAGCAGCCCTCAGACGGGGACTAGCGGACAAGAGACCCAGTACTTC. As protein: CASSPQTGTSGQETQYF.

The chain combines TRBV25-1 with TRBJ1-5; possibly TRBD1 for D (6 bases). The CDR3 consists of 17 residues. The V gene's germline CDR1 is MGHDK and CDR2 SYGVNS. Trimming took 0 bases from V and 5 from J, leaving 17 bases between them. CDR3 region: CASSEYNLKQGHQPQHF. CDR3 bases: TGTGCCAGCAGTGAATACAATTTAAAACAGGGCCATCAGCCCCAGCATTTT.

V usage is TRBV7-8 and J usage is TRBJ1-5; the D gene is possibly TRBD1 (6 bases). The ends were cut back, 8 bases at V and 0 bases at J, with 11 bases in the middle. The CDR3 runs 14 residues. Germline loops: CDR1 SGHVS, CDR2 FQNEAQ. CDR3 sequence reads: CASSGVDSNQPQHF. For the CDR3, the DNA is TGTGCCAGCTCAGGGGTCGATAGCAATCAGCCCCAGCATTTT.

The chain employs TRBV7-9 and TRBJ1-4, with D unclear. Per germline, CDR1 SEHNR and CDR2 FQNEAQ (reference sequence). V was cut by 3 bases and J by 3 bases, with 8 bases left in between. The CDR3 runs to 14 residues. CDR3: CASSLGGANEKLFF. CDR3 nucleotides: TGTGCCAGCAGCTTGGGCGGGGCTAATGAAAAACTGTTTTTT.

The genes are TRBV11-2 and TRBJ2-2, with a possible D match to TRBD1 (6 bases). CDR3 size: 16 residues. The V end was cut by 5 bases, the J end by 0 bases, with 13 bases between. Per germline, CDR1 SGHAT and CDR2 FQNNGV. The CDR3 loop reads CASSLFRTANTGELFF. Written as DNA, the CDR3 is TGTGCCAGCAGCCTCTTCAGGACAGCGAACACCGGGGAGCTGTTTTTT. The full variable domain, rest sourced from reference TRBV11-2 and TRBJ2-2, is EAGVAQSPRYKIIEKRQSVAFWCNPISGHATLYWYQQILGQGPKLLIQFQNNGVVDDSQLPKDRFSAERLKGVDSTLKIQPAKLEDSAVYLCASSLFRTANTGELFFGEGSRLTVL.

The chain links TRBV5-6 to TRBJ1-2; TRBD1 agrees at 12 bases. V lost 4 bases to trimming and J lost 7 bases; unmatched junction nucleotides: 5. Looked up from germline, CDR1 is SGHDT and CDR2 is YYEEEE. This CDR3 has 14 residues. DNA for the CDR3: TGTGCCAGCAGCGGGACAGGGGGCTATGTTGGCTACACCTTC. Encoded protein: CASSGTGGYVGYTF.

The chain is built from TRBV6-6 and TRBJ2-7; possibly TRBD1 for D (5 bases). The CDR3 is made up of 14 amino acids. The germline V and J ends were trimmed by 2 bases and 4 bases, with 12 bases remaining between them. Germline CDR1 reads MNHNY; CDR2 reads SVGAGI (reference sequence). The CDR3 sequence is CASSYERGRYEQYF. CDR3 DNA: TGTGCCAGCAGTTACGAAAGGGGAAGGTACGAGCAGTACTTC.

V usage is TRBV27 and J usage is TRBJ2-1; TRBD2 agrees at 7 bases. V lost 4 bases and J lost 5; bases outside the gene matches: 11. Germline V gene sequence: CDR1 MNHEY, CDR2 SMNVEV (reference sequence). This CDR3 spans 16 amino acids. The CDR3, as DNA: TGTGCCAGCAGTTCCCCCCGCGGGGGTATCCACAATGAGCAGTTCTTC. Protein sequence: CASSSPRGGIHNEQFF.

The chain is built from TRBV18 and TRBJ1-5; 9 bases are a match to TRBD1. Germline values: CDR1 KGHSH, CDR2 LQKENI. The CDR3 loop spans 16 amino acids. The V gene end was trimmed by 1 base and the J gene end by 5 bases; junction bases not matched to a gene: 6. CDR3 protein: CASSPLGQGYYQPQHF. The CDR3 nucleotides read TGTGCCAGCTCACCACTAGGACAGGGGTACTATCAGCCCCAGCATTTT.

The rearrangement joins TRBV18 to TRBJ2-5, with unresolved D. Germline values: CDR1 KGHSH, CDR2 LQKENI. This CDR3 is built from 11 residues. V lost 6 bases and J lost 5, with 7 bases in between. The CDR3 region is CASSPSETQYF. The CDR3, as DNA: TGTGCCAGCTCCCCTTCTGAGACCCAGTACTTC.

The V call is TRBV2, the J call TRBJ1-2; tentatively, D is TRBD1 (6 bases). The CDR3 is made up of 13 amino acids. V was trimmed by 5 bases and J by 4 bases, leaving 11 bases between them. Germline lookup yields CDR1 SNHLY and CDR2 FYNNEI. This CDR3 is CASSPQGAYGYTF. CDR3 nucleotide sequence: TGTGCCAGCAGTCCACAGGGTGCCTATGGCTACACCTTC.

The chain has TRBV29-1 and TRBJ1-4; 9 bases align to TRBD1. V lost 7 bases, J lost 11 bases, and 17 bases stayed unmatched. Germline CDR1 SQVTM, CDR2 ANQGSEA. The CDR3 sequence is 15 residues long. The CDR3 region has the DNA TGCAGCGCTGGGCTTTTGGGACAGGGTGTGGCGAAACTGTTTTTT. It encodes CSAGLLGQGVAKLFF.

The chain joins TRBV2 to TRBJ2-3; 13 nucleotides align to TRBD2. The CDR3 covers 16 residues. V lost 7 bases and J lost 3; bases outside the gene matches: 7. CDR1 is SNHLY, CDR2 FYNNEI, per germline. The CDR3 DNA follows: TGTGCCAGCAAAACTAGCGGGGGGGCTAGTACAGATACGCAGTATTTT. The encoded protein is CASKTSGGASTDTQYF.

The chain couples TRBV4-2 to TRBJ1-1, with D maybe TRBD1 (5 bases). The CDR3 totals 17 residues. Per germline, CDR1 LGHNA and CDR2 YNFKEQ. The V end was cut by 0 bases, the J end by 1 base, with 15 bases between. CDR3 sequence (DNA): TGTGCCAGCAGCCAAGATAGTACGTTCGGGGGGAACACTGAAGCTTTCTTT. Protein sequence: CASSQDSTFGGNTEAFF.

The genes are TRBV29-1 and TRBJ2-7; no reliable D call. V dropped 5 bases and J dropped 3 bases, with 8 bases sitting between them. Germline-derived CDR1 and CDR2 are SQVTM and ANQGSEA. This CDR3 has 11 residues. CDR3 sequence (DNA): TGCAGCGTTCGACAAGTCTACGAGCAGTACTTC. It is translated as CSVRQVYEQYF.

In nucleotides, the CDR3 is TGTGCCAGCTCCCTCGGTCCCGGGGACACTGAAGCTTTCTTT. Protein product: CASSLGPGDTEAFF. V and J are TRBV18 and TRBJ1-1, with D unclear. This CDR3 spans 14 amino acids. CDR1 and CDR2 from the germline V gene are KGHSH and LQKENI. The germline V and J ends were trimmed by 6 bases and 3 bases, with 14 bases remaining between them.

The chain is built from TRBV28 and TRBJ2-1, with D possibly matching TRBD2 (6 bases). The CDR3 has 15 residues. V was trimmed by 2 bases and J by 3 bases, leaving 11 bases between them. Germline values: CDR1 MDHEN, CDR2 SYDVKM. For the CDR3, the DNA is TGTGCCAGCAGTTTAGGCGGGGCGGACTACAATGAGCAGTTCTTC. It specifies CASSLGGADYNEQFF.

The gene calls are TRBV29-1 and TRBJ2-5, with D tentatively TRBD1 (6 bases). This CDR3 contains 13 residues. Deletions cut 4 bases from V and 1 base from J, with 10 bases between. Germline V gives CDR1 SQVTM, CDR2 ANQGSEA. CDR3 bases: TGCAGCGTTGGCCGGACAGTCCAAGAGACCCAGTACTTC. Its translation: CSVGRTVQETQYF.

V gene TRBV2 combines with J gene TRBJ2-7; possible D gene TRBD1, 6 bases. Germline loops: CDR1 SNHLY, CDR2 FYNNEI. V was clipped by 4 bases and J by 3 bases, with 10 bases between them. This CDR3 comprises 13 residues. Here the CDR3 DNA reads TGTGCCAGCAGTGGGGGACATAACTACGAGCAGTACTTC. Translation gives CASSGGHNYEQYF.

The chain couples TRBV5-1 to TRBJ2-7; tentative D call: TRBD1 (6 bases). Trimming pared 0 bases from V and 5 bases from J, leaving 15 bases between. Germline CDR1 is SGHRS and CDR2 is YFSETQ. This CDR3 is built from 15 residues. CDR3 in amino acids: CASSLVLGAWNEQYF. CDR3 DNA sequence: TGCGCCAGCAGCTTGGTTCTGGGGGCTTGGAACGAGCAGTACTTC.

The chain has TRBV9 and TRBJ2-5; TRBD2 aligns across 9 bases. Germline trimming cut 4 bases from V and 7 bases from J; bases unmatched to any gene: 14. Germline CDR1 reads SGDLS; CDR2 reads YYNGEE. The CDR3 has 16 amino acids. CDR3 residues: CASSPSTSGPPGTQYF. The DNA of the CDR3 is TGTGCCAGCAGCCCTTCGACTAGCGGCCCTCCAGGGACCCAGTACTTC.

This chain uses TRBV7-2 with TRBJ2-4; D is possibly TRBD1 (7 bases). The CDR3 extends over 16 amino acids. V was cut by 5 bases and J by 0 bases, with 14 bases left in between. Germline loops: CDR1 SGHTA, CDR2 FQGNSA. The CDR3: CASSPLRGEAKNIQYF. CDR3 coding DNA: TGTGCCAGCAGCCCACTCAGGGGGGAAGCCAAAAACATTCAGTACTTC.

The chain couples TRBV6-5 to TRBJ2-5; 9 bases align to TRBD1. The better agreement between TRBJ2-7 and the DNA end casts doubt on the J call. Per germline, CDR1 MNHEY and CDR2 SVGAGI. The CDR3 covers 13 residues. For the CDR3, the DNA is TGTGCCAGCGGCCCGGGACAGGGTTACGAGCAGTACTTC. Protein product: CASGPGQGYEQYF.

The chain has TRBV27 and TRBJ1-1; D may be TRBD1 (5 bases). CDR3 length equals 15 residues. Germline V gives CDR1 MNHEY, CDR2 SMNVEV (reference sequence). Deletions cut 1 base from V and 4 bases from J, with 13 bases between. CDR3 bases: TGTGCCAGCAGTTTATTCGCAGGGCTCTCCACTGAAGCTTTCTTT. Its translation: CASSLFAGLSTEAFF.